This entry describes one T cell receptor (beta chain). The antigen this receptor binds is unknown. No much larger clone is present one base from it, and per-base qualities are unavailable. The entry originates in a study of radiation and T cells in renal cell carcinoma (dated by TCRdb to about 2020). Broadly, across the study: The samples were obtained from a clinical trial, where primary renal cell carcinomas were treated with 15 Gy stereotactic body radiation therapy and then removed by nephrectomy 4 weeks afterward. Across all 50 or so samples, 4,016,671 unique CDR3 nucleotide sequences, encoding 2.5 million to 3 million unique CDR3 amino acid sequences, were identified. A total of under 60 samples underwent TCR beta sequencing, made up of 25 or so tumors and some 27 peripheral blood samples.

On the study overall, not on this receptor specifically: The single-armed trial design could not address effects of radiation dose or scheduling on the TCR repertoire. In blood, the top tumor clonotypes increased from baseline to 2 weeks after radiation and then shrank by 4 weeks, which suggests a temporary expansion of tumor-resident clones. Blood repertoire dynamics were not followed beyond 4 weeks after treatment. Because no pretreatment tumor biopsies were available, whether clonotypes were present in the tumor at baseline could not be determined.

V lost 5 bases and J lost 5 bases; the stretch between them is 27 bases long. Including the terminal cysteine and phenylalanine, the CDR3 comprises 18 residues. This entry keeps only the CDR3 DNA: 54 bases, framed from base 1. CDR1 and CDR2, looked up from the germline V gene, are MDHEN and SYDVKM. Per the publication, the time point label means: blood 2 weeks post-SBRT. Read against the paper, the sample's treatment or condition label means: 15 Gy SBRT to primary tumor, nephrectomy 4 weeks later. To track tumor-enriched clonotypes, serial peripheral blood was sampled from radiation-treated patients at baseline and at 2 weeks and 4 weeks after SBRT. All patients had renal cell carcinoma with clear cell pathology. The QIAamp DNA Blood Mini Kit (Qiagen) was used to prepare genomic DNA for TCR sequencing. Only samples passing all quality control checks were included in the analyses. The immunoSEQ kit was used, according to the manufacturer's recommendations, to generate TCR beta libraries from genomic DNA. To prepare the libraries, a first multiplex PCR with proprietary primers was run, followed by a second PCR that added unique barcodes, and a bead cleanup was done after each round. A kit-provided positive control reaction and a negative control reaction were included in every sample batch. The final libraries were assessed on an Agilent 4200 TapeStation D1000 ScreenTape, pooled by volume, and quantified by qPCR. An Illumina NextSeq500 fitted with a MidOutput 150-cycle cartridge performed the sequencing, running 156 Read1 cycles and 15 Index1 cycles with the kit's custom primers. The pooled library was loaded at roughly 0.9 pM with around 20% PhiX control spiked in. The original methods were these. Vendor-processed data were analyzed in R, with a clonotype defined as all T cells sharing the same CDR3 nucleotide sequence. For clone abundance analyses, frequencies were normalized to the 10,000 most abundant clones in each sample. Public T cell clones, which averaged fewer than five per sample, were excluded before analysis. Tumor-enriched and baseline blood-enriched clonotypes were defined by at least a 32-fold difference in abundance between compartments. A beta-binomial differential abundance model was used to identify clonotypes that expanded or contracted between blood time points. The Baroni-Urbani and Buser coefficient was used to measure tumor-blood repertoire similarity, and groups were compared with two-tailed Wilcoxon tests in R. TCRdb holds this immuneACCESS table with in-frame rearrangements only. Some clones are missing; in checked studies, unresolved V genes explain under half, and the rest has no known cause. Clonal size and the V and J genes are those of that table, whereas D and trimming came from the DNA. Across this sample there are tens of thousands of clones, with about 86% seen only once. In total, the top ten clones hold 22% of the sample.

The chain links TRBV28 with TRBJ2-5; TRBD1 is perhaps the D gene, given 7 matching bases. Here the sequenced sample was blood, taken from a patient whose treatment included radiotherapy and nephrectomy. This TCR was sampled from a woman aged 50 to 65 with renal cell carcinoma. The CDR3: CASSPQLQTGTVWETQYF. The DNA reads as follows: TGTGCCAGCAGTCCCCAACTCCAGACAGGGACTGTCTGGGAGACCCAGTACTTC.